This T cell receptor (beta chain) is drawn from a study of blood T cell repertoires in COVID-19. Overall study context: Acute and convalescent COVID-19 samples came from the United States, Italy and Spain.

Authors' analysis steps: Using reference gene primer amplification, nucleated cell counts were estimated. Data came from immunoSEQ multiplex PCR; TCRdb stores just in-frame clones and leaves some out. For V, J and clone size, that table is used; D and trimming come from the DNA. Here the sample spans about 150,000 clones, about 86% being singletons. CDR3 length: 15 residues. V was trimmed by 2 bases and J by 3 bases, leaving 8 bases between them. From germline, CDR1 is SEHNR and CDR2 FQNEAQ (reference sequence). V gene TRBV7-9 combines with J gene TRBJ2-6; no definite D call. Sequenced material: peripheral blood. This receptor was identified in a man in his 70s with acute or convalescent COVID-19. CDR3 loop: CASSLSSRGANVLTF. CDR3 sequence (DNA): TGTGCCAGCAGCTTATCGTCCCGTGGGGCCAACGTCCTGACTTTC. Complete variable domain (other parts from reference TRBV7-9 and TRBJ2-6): DTGVSQNPRHKITKRGQNVTFRCDPISEHNRLYWYRQTLGQGPEFLTYFQNEAQLEKSRLLSDRFSAERPKGSFSTLEIQRTEQGDSAMYLCASSLSSRGANVLTFGAGSRLTVL.